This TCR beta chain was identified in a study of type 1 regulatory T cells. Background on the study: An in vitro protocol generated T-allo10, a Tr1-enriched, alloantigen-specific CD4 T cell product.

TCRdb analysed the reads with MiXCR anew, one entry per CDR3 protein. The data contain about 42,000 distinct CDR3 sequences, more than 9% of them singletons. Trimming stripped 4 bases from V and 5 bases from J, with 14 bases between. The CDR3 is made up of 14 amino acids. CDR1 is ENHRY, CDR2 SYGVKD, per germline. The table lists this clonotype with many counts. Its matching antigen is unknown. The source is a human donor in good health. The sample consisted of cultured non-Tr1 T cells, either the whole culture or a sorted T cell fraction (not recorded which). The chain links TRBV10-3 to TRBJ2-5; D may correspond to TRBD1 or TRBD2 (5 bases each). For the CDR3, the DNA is TGTGCCATCAGTGGGGACCCGGGGCGGGAGACCCAGTACTTC. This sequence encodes CAISGDPGRETQYF.